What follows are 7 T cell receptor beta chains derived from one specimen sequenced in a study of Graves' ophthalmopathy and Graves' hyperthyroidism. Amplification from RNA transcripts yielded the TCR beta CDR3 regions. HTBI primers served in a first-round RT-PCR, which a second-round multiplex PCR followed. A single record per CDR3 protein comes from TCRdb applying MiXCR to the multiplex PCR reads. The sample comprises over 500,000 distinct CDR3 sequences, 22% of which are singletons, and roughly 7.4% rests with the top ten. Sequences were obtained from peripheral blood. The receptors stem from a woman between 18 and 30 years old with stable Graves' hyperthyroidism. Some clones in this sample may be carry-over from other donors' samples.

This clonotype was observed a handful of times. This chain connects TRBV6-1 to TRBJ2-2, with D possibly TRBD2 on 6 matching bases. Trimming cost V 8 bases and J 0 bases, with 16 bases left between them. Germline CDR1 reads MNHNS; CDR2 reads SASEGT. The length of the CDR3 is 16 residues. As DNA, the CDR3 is TGTGCCAGCCGGTATCAACCTAGCGCGAACACCGGGGAGCTGTTTTTT. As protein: CASRYQPSANTGELFF.

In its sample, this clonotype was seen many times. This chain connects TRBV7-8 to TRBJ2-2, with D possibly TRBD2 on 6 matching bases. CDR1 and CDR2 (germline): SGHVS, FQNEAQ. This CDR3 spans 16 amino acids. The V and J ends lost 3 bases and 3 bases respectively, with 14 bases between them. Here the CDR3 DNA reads TGTGCCAGCAGCTTGGGAGGTGACTCCTACACCGGGGAGCTGTTTTTT. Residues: CASSLGGDSYTGELFF.

The CDR3 is CASSLFGQLNTGELFF. The CDR3 DNA reads TGTGCCAGCAGCTTATTCGGACAGTTGAACACCGGGGAGCTGTTTTTT. The V gene is TRBV12-3 or TRBV12-4, the J gene TRBJ2-2; the D gene is possibly TRBD1 (6 bases). Trimming left V 6 bases short and J 1 base short, with 15 bases between. The CDR3 is made up of 16 amino acids.

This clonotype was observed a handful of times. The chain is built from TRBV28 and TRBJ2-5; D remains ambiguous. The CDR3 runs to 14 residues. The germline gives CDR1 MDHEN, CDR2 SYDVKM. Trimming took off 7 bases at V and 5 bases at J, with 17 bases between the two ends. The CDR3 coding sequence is TGTGCCAGCACTGGCCCAGACGCCTGGGAGACCCAGTACTTC. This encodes CASTGPDAWETQYF. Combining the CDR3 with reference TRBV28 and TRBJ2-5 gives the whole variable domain DVKVTQSSRYLVKRTGEKVFLECVQDMDHENMFWYRQDPGLGLRLIYFSYDVKMKEKGDIPEGYSVSREKKERFSLILESASTNQTSMYLCASTGPDAWETQYFGPGTRLLVL.

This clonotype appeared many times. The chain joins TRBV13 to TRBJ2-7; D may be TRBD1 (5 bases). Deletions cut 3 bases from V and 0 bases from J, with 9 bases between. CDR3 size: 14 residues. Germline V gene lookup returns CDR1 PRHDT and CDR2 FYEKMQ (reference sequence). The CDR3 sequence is CASSLGRDSYEQYF. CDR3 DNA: TGTGCCAGCAGCTTGGGCAGGGACTCCTACGAGCAGTACTTC.

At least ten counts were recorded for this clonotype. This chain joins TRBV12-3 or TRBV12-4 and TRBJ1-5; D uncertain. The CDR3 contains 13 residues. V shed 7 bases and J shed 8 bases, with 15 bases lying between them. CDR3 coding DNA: TGTGCCAGCAACAAGGGCGAACGGGAGCCCCAGCATTTT. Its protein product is CASNKGEREPQHF.

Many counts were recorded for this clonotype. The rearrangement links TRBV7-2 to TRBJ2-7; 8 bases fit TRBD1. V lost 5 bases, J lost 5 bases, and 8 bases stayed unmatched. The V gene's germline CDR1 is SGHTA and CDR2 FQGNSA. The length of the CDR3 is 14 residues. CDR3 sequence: CASSPWTGSHEQYF. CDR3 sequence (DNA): TGTGCCAGCAGCCCCTGGACAGGGTCCCACGAGCAGTACTTC.